This passage covers 18 T cell receptor beta chains from one sample sequenced in a study of human T cells and chemical hapten exposure. Time point in this sample: pre-sensitization, week 0. As for treatment: therapeutic diphenylcyclopropenone sensitization with weekly scalp DPC. TCRdb called the RACE reads again in MiXCR, with one record for every CDR3 protein. The data contain approximately 370,000 distinct CDR3 sequences, over 5% of them singletons. The sample was whole blood, taken in connection with sensitization to the hapten diphenylcyclopropenone (DPC). The receptors stem from a woman aged 18-29 years with alopecia areata. Some clones in this sample may be carry-over from other donors' samples.

This clonotype has a handful of counts. This chain links TRBV12-5 with TRBJ2-3; D might be TRBD1 (5 bases). The CDR3 is made up of 12 amino acids. From germline, CDR1 is LGHNT and CDR2 FRNRAP. Between the trimmed V and J ends, which lost 1 base and 10 bases, there was a span of 9 bases. CDR3 sequence: CASGLDQGPQYF. The DNA of the CDR3 is TGTGCTAGTGGTTTGGACCAGGGCCCGCAGTATTTT.

V gene TRBV6-6 combines with J gene TRBJ1-2; D uncertain. The CDR3 has 15 residues. Germline assignment: CDR1 MNHNY and CDR2 SVGAGI (reference sequence). Trimming shortened V by 2 bases and J by 2 bases, and 12 bases separated the two germline ends. Here the CDR3 DNA reads TGTGCCAGCAGTTACGCCGACACTATCAACTATGGCTACACCTTC. This sequence encodes CASSYADTINYGYTF.

The table lists this clonotype with many counts. The chain recombines TRBV28 with TRBJ2-7; 10 nucleotides align to TRBD1. The length of the CDR3 is 13 residues. Germline assignment: CDR1 MDHEN and CDR2 SYDVKM. V gave up 5 bases and J gave up 5 bases; unmatched junction bases: 3. The CDR3 DNA is TGTGCCAGCAGTCCCGGGACAGGGGACGAGCAGTACTTC. It is translated as CASSPGTGDEQYF.

In its sample, this clonotype was seen many times. The chain has TRBV28 and TRBJ2-4, with unresolved D. The CDR3 is 12 amino acids. Looked up from germline, CDR1 is MDHEN and CDR2 is SYDVKM. Trimming pared 2 bases from V and 5 bases from J, leaving 4 bases between. The DNA for the CDR3 is TGTGCCAGCAGTTTACCCCAAAACATTCAGTACTTC. Its protein product is CASSLPQNIQYF.

This chain joins TRBV4-3 and TRBJ2-5, with 11 bases aligning to TRBD2. This CDR3 has 18 amino acids. Germline V CDR1 and CDR2: LGHNA, YSLEER. J gave up 5 bases and V 0 bases, and 11 bases lay outside the gene matches. CDR3 DNA: TGCGCCAGCAGCCAAGAGCCCCGGGTAGCGGGGGGGCGTGAGACCCAGTACTTC. Amino acid sequence: CASSQEPRVAGGRETQYF.

This clonotype was recorded a few times. The J gene is TRBJ1-5, the V gene TRBV9, with D perhaps TRBD1 (5 bases). Deletions cut 0 bases from V and 2 bases from J, with 9 bases between. Germline V CDR1 and CDR2: SGDLS, YYNGEE. The CDR3 sequence is 15 residues long. This CDR3 reads CASSVDSGGNQPQHF. CDR3 nucleotides: TGTGCCAGCAGCGTAGATTCGGGGGGCAATCAGCCCCAGCATTTT.

This clonotype was counted ten times or more. In nucleotides, the CDR3 is TGTGCCAGCACCGCATACCCCCACGAGCAGTACTTC. Translating it yields CASTAYPHEQYF. J is TRBJ2-7 and V is TRBV12-3 or TRBV12-4; D not resolved. This CDR3 region has 12 residues. V dropped 7 bases and J dropped 5 bases, with 12 bases sitting between them.

This chain connects TRBV10-2 to TRBJ1-6, with D unresolved. The germline V and J ends were trimmed by 2 bases and 0 bases, with 8 bases remaining between them. This CDR3 is 16 amino acids long. Looked up from germline, CDR1 is WSHSY and CDR2 is SAAADI. The DNA for the CDR3 is TGCGCCAGCAGTGAGGGGAGGAGCTCCTATAATTCACCCCTCCACTTT. Amino acids: CASSEGRSSYNSPLHF.

The chain is built from TRBV20-1 and TRBJ1-1; 8 nucleotides align to TRBD1. The V gene's germline CDR1 is DFQATT and CDR2 SNEGSKA (reference sequence). The CDR3 spans 18 residues. Trimming cost V 4 bases and J 5 bases; bases outside gene matches: 21. The CDR3 loop is CSAIDMRTAAGGGTEAFF. CDR3 nucleotide sequence: TGCAGTGCTATCGACATGAGGACCGCGGCAGGGGGCGGAACTGAAGCTTTCTTT.

This clonotype showed up just a few times. This chain joins TRBV7-6 and TRBJ1-2, with a possible D match to TRBD1 (6 bases). Trimming took off 0 bases at V and 1 base at J, with 9 bases between the two ends. The CDR3 covers 15 residues. CDR1 SGHVS and CDR2 FNYEAQ come from the germline V gene. The CDR3 here is CASSLAAGDNYGYTF. CDR3 DNA: TGTGCCAGCAGCTTAGCAGCAGGGGATAACTATGGCTACACCTTC. The variable domain in full, completed from reference TRBV7-6 and TRBJ1-2, reads GAGVSQSPRYKVTKRGQDVALRCDPISGHVSLYWYRQALGQGPEFLTYFNYEAQQDKSGLPNDRFSAERPEGSISTLTIQRTEQRDSAMYRCASSLAAGDNYGYTFGSGTRLTVV.

This clonotype was seen many times. The J gene is TRBJ2-7, the V gene TRBV28; 9 bases fit TRBD1. Germline trimming cut 7 bases from V and 2 bases from J; bases unmatched to any gene: 9. CDR3 size: 15 residues. From germline, CDR1 is MDHEN and CDR2 SYDVKM. This chain's CDR3 is CASTTEGTGPYEQYF. For the CDR3, the DNA is TGTGCCAGCACTACTGAGGGGACAGGGCCCTACGAGCAGTACTTC.

The rearrangement joins TRBV4-2 to TRBJ1-5, with a weak D call TRBD1 (6 bases). Per germline, CDR1 LGHNA and CDR2 YNFKEQ. Trimming took off 0 bases at V and 6 bases at J, with 15 bases between the two ends. This CDR3 comprises 16 residues. CDR3 sequence (DNA): TGTGCCAGCAGCCAAGATGAAGAAGGGGGTAGTCAGCCCCAGCATTTT. As protein: CASSQDEEGGSQPQHF.

This chain uses TRBV15 with TRBJ2-7; perhaps TRBD1 as D (6 bases). CDR1 is LNHNV, CDR2 YYDKDF, per germline (reference sequence). The CDR3 extends over 14 amino acids. V lost 0 bases to trimming and J lost 7 bases, with 13 bases between them. The CDR3 region is CATSRDAGAREQYF. CDR3 coding DNA: TGTGCCACCAGCAGAGATGCAGGGGCCCGGGAGCAGTACTTC.

V gene TRBV20-1 combines with J gene TRBJ1-4, with D perhaps matching TRBD1 (5 bases). Germline V gene sequence: CDR1 DFQATT, CDR2 SNEGSKA (reference sequence). V was trimmed by 6 bases and J by 6 bases, leaving 20 bases between them. The CDR3 contains 15 residues. CDR3 protein: CSARAPGGFDEKLFF. Written as DNA, the CDR3 is TGCAGTGCGAGGGCCCCGGGGGGATTTGATGAAAAACTGTTTTTT.

In regard to this clonotype: The junction departs from germline at one end; a sequencing error may be responsible. This chain joins TRBV11-1 and TRBJ2-3, with TRBD1 identical over 10 bases. This CDR3 comprises 18 residues. Per germline, CDR1 SGHAT and CDR2 FQDESV (reference sequence). The CDR3 is CDSSLAVAGTGVTDTQYF. The DNA for the CDR3 is TGTGACAGCAGCTTAGCGGTAGCCGGGACAGGGGTCACAGATACGCAGTATTTT.

This clonotype was seen more than once but under ten times. The V gene is TRBV29-1, the J gene TRBJ2-3; D possibly corresponds to TRBD2 (6 bases). The CDR3 has 13 amino acids. The germline CDR1 and CDR2 sequences are SQVTM and ANQGSEA. CDR3 in DNA: TGCAGTACACGGGAGCCTAGCACAGATACGCAGTATTTT. Translating gives CSTREPSTDTQYF.

This clonotype was picked up many times. The chain recombines TRBV10-3 with TRBJ1-5; the D gene is possibly TRBD1 (6 bases). The CDR3 extends over 15 amino acids. Trimming removed 6 bases at V and 0 bases at J, with 12 bases between. Germline-derived CDR1 and CDR2 are ENHRY and SYGVKD. The CDR3 DNA sequence: TGTGCCATCAGGGCAGGACAGTATAGCAATCAGCCCCAGCATTTT. This translates into CAIRAGQYSNQPQHF.

This clonotype was seen ten or more times. The CDR3 region is CASTPLPRGGKETQYF. CDR3 bases: TGTGCCAGCACTCCCCTCCCGCGGGGGGGCAAGGAGACCCAGTACTTC. The V gene is TRBV27, the J gene TRBJ2-5, with TRBD2 matching 9 bases. Germline-derived CDR1 and CDR2 are MNHEY and SMNVEV (reference sequence). This CDR3 comprises 16 residues. V shed 7 bases, J shed 5 bases, and the junction held 14 bases outside the gene matches.